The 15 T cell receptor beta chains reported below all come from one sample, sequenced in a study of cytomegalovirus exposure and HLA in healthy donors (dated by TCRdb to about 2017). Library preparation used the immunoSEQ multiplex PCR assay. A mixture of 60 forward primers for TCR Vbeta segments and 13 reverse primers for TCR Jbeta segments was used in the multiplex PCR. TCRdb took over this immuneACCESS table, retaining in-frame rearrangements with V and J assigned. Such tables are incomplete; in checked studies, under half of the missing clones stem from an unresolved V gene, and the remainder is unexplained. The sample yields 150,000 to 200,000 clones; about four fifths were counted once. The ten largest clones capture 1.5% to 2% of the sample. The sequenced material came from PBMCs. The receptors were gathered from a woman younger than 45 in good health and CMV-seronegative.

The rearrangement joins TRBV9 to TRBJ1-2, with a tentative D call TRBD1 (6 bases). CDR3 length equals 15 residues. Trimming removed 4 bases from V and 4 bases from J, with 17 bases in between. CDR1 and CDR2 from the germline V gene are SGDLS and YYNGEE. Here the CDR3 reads CASSPNRDLRYGYTF. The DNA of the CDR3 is TGTGCCAGCAGCCCCAACAGGGATCTACGCTATGGCTACACCTTC.

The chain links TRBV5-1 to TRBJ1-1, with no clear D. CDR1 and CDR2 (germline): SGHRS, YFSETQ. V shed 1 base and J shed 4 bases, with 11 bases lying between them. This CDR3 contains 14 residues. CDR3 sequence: CASSLTSRGTEAFF. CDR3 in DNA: TGCGCCAGCAGCTTGACCAGCCGAGGCACTGAAGCTTTCTTT.

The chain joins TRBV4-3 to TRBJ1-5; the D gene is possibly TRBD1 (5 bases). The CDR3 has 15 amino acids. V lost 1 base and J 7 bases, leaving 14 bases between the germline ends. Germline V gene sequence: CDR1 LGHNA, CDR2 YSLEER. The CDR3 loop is CASSQGGGARQPQHF. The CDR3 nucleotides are TGCGCCAGCAGCCAAGGAGGAGGGGCTCGACAGCCCCAGCATTTT.

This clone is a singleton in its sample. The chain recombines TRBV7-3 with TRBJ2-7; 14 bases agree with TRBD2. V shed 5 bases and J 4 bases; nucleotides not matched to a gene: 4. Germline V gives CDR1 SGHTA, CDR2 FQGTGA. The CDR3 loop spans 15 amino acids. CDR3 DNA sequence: TGTGCCAGCAGCAGGACTAGCGGGGGGATGTACGAGCAGTACTTC. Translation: CASSRTSGGMYEQYF. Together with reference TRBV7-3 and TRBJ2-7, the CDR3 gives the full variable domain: GAGVSQTPSNKVTEKGKYVELRCDPISGHTALYWYRQSLGQGPEFLIYFQGTGAADDSGLPNDRFFAVRPEGSVSTLKIQRTERGDSAVYLCASSRTSGGMYEQYFGPGTRLTVT.

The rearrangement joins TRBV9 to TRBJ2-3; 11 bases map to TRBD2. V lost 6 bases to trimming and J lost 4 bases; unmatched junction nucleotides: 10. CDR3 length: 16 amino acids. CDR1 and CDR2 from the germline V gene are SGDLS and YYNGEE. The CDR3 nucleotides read TGTGCCAGCAACGTCTTTAGCGGGGGGGCCCCAGATACGCAGTATTTT. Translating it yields CASNVFSGGAPDTQYF. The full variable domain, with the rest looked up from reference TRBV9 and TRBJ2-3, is DSGVTQTPKHLITATGQRVTLRCSPRSGDLSVYWYQQSLDQGLQFLIQYYNGEERAKGNILERFSAQQFPDLHSELNLSSLELGDSALYFCASNVFSGGAPDTQYFGPGTRLTVL.

The CDR3 reads CASNNRDKGNTIYF. The DNA of the CDR3 is TGTGCCAGCAACAACCGGGACAAAGGAAACACCATATATTTT. The chain couples TRBV6-1 to TRBJ1-3; tentative D call: TRBD1 (6 bases). Germline loops: CDR1 MNHNS, CDR2 SASEGT. CDR3 size: 14 residues. V lost 7 bases, J lost 4 bases, and 14 bases lay in between.

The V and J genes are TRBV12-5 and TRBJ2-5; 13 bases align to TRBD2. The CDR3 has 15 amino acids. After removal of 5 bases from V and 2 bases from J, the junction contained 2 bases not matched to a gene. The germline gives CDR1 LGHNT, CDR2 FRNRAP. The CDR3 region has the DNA TGTGCTAGTGGTCCGGGACTAGCGGGACAAGAGACCCAGTACTTC. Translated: CASGPGLAGQETQYF.

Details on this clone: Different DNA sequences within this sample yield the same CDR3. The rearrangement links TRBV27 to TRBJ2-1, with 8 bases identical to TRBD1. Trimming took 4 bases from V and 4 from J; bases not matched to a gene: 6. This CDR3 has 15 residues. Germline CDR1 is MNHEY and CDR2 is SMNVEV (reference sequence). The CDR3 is CASSSTGTGYNEQFF. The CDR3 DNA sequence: TGTGCCAGCAGTTCCACCGGGACAGGTTACAATGAGCAGTTCTTC.

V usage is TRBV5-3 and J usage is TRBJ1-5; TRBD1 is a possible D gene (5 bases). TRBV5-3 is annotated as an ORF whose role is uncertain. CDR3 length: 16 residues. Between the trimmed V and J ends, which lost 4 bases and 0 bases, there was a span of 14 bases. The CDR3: CARSIPTDYSNQPQHF. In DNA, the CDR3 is TGTGCCAGAAGCATACCGACAGATTATAGCAATCAGCCCCAGCATTTT.

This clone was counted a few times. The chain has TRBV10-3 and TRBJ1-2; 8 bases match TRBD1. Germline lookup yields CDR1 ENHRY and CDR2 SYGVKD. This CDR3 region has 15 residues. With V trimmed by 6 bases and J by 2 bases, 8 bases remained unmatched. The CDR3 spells CAIRRNRDRNYGYTF. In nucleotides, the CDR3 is TGTGCCATCAGAAGGAACCGGGACAGGAACTATGGCTACACCTTC.

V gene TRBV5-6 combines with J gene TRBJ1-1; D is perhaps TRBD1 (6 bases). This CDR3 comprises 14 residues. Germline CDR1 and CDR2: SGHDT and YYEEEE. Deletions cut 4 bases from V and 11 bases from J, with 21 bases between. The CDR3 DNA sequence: TGTGCCAGCAGCCGGAGTGGGGGCAGGACCATCGCTTTCTTT. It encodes CASSRSGGRTIAFF.

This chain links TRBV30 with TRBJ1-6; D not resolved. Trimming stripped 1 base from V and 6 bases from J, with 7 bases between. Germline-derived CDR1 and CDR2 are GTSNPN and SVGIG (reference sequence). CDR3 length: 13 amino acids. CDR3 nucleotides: TGTGCCTGGAGTGCCCCAGGTAATTCACCCCTCCACTTT. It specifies CAWSAPGNSPLHF.

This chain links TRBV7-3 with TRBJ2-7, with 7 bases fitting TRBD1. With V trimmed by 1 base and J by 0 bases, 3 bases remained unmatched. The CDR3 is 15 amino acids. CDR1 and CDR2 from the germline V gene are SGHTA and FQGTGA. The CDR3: CASSLRTGASYEQYF. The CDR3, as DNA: TGTGCCAGCAGCTTAAGGACAGGAGCCTCCTACGAGCAGTACTTC.

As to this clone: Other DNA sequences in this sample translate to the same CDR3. CDR3 sequence reads: CASSEAGGAYGYTF. CDR3 sequence (DNA): TGTGCCAGCAGTGAAGCAGGGGGCGCTTATGGCTACACCTTC. The chain couples TRBV2 to TRBJ1-2; TRBD1 agrees at 7 bases. CDR1 and CDR2 from the germline V gene are SNHLY and FYNNEI. The CDR3 contains 14 residues. Trimming at V came to 0 bases and at J to 5 bases, leaving 3 bases not matched to a gene.

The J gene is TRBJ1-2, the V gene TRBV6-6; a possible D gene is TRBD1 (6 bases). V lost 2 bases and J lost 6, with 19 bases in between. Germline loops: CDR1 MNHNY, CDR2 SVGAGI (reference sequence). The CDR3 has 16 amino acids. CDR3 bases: TGTGCCAGCAGTTACCCACATGAGCGGGGGCTTAATGGCTACACCTTC. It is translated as CASSYPHERGLNGYTF.